This T cell receptor (beta chain) was profiled in a study of blood T cell repertoires in COVID-19 (dated by TCRdb to the early 2020s). Background for the entire study: Collaborator samples came from the United States, Italy and Spain and covered acute and convalescent phases of COVID-19. The sample metadata nearly always contained a de-identified subject ID, COVID-19 status, age in years and sex. The prospective study material was composed of cDNA or gDNA derived from T cells, B-cell-depleted T cells, or PBMCs. The repertoires were released in a freely available public database meant as a resource for research on the immune response to SARS-CoV-2. The samples were drawn from the first 160 participants of the ongoing ImmuneRACE study and from 950 to 1,500 subjects provided by 6 global collaborators. Where HLA class I and class II types were available, the types were taken from metadata supplied by the sample provider, not from assay-based typing. Subjects who had been exposed to COVID-19, were actively infected with it, or had recovered from it provided the deeply sampled blood TCRbeta repertoires that made up the dataset.

The collaborating institutions used their own protocols to collect whole blood in K2EDTA tubes. For TCRbeta analysis, collaborators shipped samples as frozen whole blood, isolated PBMCs, or DNA extracted from either of those sample types. The CDR3 goes from the cysteine to the phenylalanine over 14 residues. The read is trimmed to its CDR3 DNA, 42 bases read in frame from base 1. V lost 6 bases and J lost 8 bases; the stretch between them is 17 bases long. CDR1 SGDLS and CDR2 YYNGEE are derived from the germline V gene. TCRbeta CDR3 regions were amplified from genomic DNA using the immunoSEQ Assay, a bias-controlled multiplex PCR. The paper's data handling went like this. Within the assay, amplification of reference gene primers was used to estimate how many nucleated cells each sample contained. Sequence reads were collapsed and filtered to measure the absolute abundance of every unique TCRbeta CDR3 rearrangement. For each sample, productive Simpson clonality was calculated as the square root of Simpson's diversity index over productive rearrangements. In its TCRdb copy, this immuneACCESS table keeps in-frame sequences only and misses some clones. Where compared with another copy, unresolved V genes explain less than half of these, and the others have no known cause. For V, J and clone size, that table is used; D and trimming come from the DNA. Counted in this sample were around 100,000 clones; around 85% of them appeared once. Around an eighth of the sample goes to the ten largest clones.

A remark on this clone: Its antigen is unknown. Per-base qualities were not stored, and no clone one base away is much larger.

The study at large found these results: How much clinical and demographic metadata was included differed by source and by participant, and the metadata was provided uncurated.

Sequences were obtained from peripheral blood. The sequence links TRBV9 to TRBJ1-4; matching of 6 bases hints at TRBD1 as the D gene. The clonotype comes from a man aged 50-60 years with active or convalescent COVID-19. CDR3 protein: CASNQQGGKEKLFF. The nucleotide sequence reads as follows: TGTGCCAGCAACCAACAGGGCGGCAAGGAAAAACTGTTTTTT.